This passage covers 11 T cell receptor beta chains from one sample sequenced in a study of technical replicates of blood from a handful of donors. TCRdb's table, derived via immunoSEQ multiplex PCR, lists solely in-frame clones and lacks some. This repertoire shows some 64,000 clones, roughly 97% found once; its top ten account for around 0.19%. The specimen sequenced was T cells isolated from PBMCs. The receptors derive from a human donor in good health.

The chain is built from TRBV27 and TRBJ1-5, with 8 bases matching TRBD1. Germline V CDR1 and CDR2: MNHEY, SMNVEV (reference sequence). The length of the CDR3 is 16 residues. V was clipped by 0 bases and J by 5 bases; unmatched bases: 6. The DNA for the CDR3 is TGTGCCAGCAGTTTATCTCGCAGGGGGCTCGATCAGCCCCAGCATTTT. This sequence encodes CASSLSRRGLDQPQHF.

The chain uses TRBV4-2 and TRBJ2-3; D is unresolved. The CDR3 has 13 amino acids. The V gene's germline CDR1 is LGHNA and CDR2 YNFKEQ. The V gene lost 0 bases and the J gene lost 4 bases, with 5 bases spanning the gap. The CDR3 protein is CASSQEVADTQYF. The CDR3 DNA is TGTGCCAGCAGCCAAGAGGTAGCAGATACGCAGTATTTT.

The J gene is TRBJ1-2, the V gene TRBV5-6, with 7 bases fitting TRBD1. With V trimmed by 10 bases and J by 2 bases, 8 bases remained unmatched. The CDR3 covers 13 residues. Germline-derived CDR1 and CDR2 are SGHDT and YYEEEE. The CDR3 is CASQTGINYGYTF. The DNA of the CDR3 is TGTGCCTCACAGACAGGGATCAACTATGGCTACACCTTC.

The chain combines TRBV14 with TRBJ2-7; D is perhaps TRBD2 (6 bases). V was pared by 4 bases and J by 0 bases, with 10 bases between. CDR1 is SGHDN and CDR2 is FVKESK in the germline V gene. CDR3 length: 14 amino acids. DNA of the CDR3: TGTGCCAGCAGCCGACTCGGGAGCTCCTACGAGCAGTACTTC. Amino acid sequence: CASSRLGSSYEQYF.

This rearrangement joins TRBV4-1 to TRBJ2-5; 12 bases are shared with TRBD2. V shed 0 bases, J shed 4 bases, and the junction held 3 bases outside the gene matches. Germline-derived CDR1 and CDR2 are MGHRA and YSYEKL. CDR3 length: 16 residues. The CDR3 reads CASSQEGLAGGETQYF. In DNA form, the CDR3 reads TGCGCCAGCAGCCAAGAGGGACTAGCGGGCGGAGAGACCCAGTACTTC.

The rearrangement uses TRBV5-4 and TRBJ2-1; 10 bases map to TRBD2. Germline V lookup: CDR1 SGHNT, CDR2 YYREEE (reference sequence). The CDR3 consists of 16 residues. Trimming cost V 1 base and J 7 bases; bases outside gene matches: 8. The CDR3 bases are TGTGCCAGCAGCTTGTTACTAGCGGGGAGTGGTAATGAGCAGTTCTTC. It translates to CASSLLLAGSGNEQFF.

This clone was found a few times. The chain combines TRBV14 with TRBJ2-5, with 9 positions matching TRBD2. Trimming at V came to 1 base and at J to 3 bases, leaving 6 bases not matched to a gene. The CDR3 sequence is 16 residues long. Germline lookup yields CDR1 SGHDN and CDR2 FVKESK. CDR3 loop: CASSQGVTSGEETQYF. CDR3 in DNA: TGTGCCAGCAGCCAAGGGGTGACTAGCGGAGAAGAGACCCAGTACTTC.

V is TRBV18 and J is TRBJ1-1; D is unresolved. The CDR3 is made up of 16 amino acids. Germline V CDR1 and CDR2: KGHSH, LQKENI. Trimming left V 3 bases short and J 4 bases short, with 18 bases between. Written as DNA, the CDR3 is TGTGCCAGCTCACCCGGGGTGTTGGAGCGCCTCACTGAAGCTTTCTTT. Protein product: CASSPGVLERLTEAFF.

The J gene is TRBJ1-1, the V gene TRBV5-1, with TRBD1 identical over 7 bases. CDR3 length: 16 residues. The V gene's germline CDR1 is SGHRS and CDR2 YFSETQ. Trimming removed 4 bases from V and 2 bases from J; junction bases left unmatched: 11. CDR3 sequence: CASSRTHRGGNTEAFF. In DNA form, the CDR3 reads TGCGCCAGCAGCCGAACCCACAGGGGTGGAAACACTGAAGCTTTCTTT.

This clone showed up just once. The chain's CDR3 is CASSLTGGNQPQHF. In DNA, the CDR3 is TGTGCCAGCAGCTTAACAGGGGGCAATCAGCCCCAGCATTTT. The V and J genes are TRBV7-8 and TRBJ1-5, with 7 positions matching TRBD1. The trim removed 2 bases at V and 2 bases at J, leaving 0 bases unmatched. The CDR3 covers 14 residues. CDR1 is SGHVS, CDR2 FQNEAQ, per germline.

The chain carries TRBV28 and TRBJ1-2; D possibly corresponds to TRBD1 (6 bases). CDR3 size: 15 residues. V was clipped by 1 base and J by 6 bases, with 15 bases between them. CDR1 is MDHEN, CDR2 SYDVKM, per germline. CDR3 bases: TGTGCCAGCAGTTTATTAAGGGGCCAGGGGCATGGCTACACCTTC. As protein: CASSLLRGQGHGYTF.